Listed below are T cell receptor beta chains from one sample, sequenced in a study of T cells in Graves' hyperthyroidism and ophthalmopathy. TCRdb redid the calling of the multiplex PCR reads with MiXCR, one entry per CDR3 protein. The sample carries 390,000 or so distinct CDR3 sequences, approximately 14% recorded once. Sequencing input: blood. These receptors originate from a man aged 18 to 29 with Graves' ophthalmopathy. Both conserved end residues are part of each CDR3. Each record gives: V gene, J gene, D gene, clone size, CDR3 protein. A D gene is named only where the DNA matches it firmly. Expanded clones get a size class; other rows say once, few or many, or leave the size out.

TRBV18	TRBJ1-1	TRBD1	many	CASSPRDRATEAFF
TRBV13	TRBJ2-7	-	-	CASSSDFYEQYF
TRBV11-1	TRBJ2-5	-	many	CASSSRGLAETQYF
TRBV19	TRBJ2-7	TRBD1	-	CASSFGQGDYEQYF
TRBV24-1	TRBJ2-3	TRBD1	many	CATRGTVDTQYF
TRBV20-1	TRBJ1-2	-	-	CSAGLAGPDSKQFFGPGTVYGYTF
TRBV6-1	TRBJ2-1	-	many	CASSEYYNNEQFF
TRBV7-9	TRBJ2-1	-	many	CASEGYNEQFF
TRBV3-1	TRBJ2-2	TRBD2	many	CASSRLAGERTGELFF
TRBV7-9	TRBJ2-1	-	-	CASSFRRESYNEQFF
TRBV27	TRBJ2-7	-	few	CASSLSAGRTYEQYF
TRBV24-1	TRBJ2-5	-	few	CATSDPRRRGEETQYF
TRBV11-2	TRBJ2-5	-	few	CASGLAGAETQYF
TRBV12-3/TRBV12-4	TRBJ1-4	TRBD1	many	CASSEAGQMNEKLFF
TRBV5-4	TRBJ2-6	-	few	CASSFPGETGANVLTF
TRBV24-1	TRBJ2-2	TRBD1	-	CATRGTVNTGELFF
TRBV7-8	TRBJ1-3	-	-	CASSIRTDGNTIYF
TRBV29-1	TRBJ1-2	TRBD1	many	CSVGQGSDGYTF
TRBV6-2/TRBV6-3	TRBJ2-7	-	few	CASSYLQGSYEQYF
TRBV19	TRBJ2-6	-	-	CASSAIIISADSGANVLTF
TRBV7-9	TRBJ2-6	-	-	CASSLTPDRPGGANVLTF
TRBV20-1	TRBJ2-3	-	many	CSAVQRVASTDTQYF